The 18 T cell receptor beta chains in this list originate from one sample, sequenced in a study of T cell changes during pregnancy in multiple sclerosis. The repertoire was sequenced with immunoSEQ multiplex PCR; TCRdb's copy has only in-frame clones and lacks some. The sample yields about 51,000 clones, under 95% seen once. The source was CD4+ T cells from peripheral blood mononuclear cells, collected in the second trimester of pregnancy. The receptors stem from a female donor with multiple sclerosis, enrolled in a pregnancy study.

V gene TRBV5-4 combines with J gene TRBJ1-3; 9 bases align to TRBD1. J gave up 5 bases and V 4 bases, and 4 bases lay outside the gene matches. The CDR3 spans 14 residues. Germline loops: CDR1 SGHNT, CDR2 YYREEE (reference sequence). The CDR3 bases are TGTGCCAGCAGCGTTGGACAGGGGAGAAACACCATATATTTT. Protein sequence: CASSVGQGRNTIYF. The full variable domain, its missing parts supplied by reference TRBV5-4 and TRBJ1-3, is ETGVTQSPTHLIKTRGQQVTLRCSSQSGHNTVSWYQQALGQGPQFIFQYYREEENGRGNFPPRFSGLQFPNYSSELNVNALELDDSALYLCASSVGQGRNTIYFGEGSWLTVV.

This clone was counted a single time. This chain joins TRBV4-1 and TRBJ2-1; 14 positions match TRBD2. Germline V gene sequence: CDR1 MGHRA, CDR2 YSYEKL. Unmatched junction bases numbered 3, after V lost 1 base and J lost 10 bases. The CDR3 length is 15 residues. Here the CDR3 reads CASSQGTSGGWEQFF. In DNA, the CDR3 is TGCGCCAGCAGCCAAGGGACTAGCGGGGGGTGGGAGCAGTTCTTC.

This chain uses TRBV6-4 with TRBJ2-7, with 12 nucleotides matching TRBD2. This CDR3 contains 14 residues. Trimming took 5 bases from V and 4 from J; bases not matched to a gene: 3. Germline V gene sequence: CDR1 MRHNA, CDR2 SNTAGT. In nucleotides, the CDR3 is TGTGCCAGCAGTCGGACTAGCGGGGATTACGAGCAGTACTTC. Encoded protein: CASSRTSGDYEQYF.

The chain links TRBV6-5 to TRBJ1-1; TRBD1 agrees at 10 bases. CDR1 is MNHEY and CDR2 is SVGAGI in the germline V gene. There are 15 residues in the CDR3. V lost 4 bases, J lost 3 bases, and 5 bases stayed unmatched. The CDR3 nucleotides are TGTGCCAGCAGTTTTGGAGGGACAGGGGACACTGAAGCTTTCTTT. This sequence encodes CASSFGGTGDTEAFF.

Only one count was recorded for this clone. This sequence joins TRBV6-6 and TRBJ1-2; 8 nucleotides line up with TRBD1. With 2 bases clipped from V and 7 bases from J, the junction kept 9 bases outside the gene matches. CDR3 length equals 15 residues. Germline V gene data show CDR1 as MNHNY and CDR2 as SVGAGI (reference sequence). In DNA, the CDR3 is TGTGCCAGCAGTTACGGGGTTCAGGGGGCGGGTGGCTACACCTTC. Translated: CASSYGVQGAGGYTF.

The chain has TRBV6-1 and TRBJ2-2, with 7 bases matching TRBD1. The CDR3 covers 15 residues. The V gene's germline CDR1 is MNHNS and CDR2 SASEGT. Trimming cost V 4 bases and J 5 bases; bases outside gene matches: 7. The CDR3 sequence: CASSAPTGLTGELFF. DNA for the CDR3: TGTGCCAGCAGTGCGCCGACAGGGTTGACCGGGGAGCTGTTTTTT.

The chain employs TRBV6-1 and TRBJ1-1; no reliable D call. The length of the CDR3 is 13 residues. V was cut by 4 bases and J by 0 bases, with 6 bases left in between. The germline gives CDR1 MNHNS, CDR2 SASEGT. CDR3 in amino acids: CASSVGVNTEAFF. The CDR3 DNA is TGTGCCAGCAGTGTCGGAGTGAACACTGAAGCTTTCTTT.

J is TRBJ2-3 and V is TRBV7-8; TRBD2 matches 9 bases. The V gene's germline CDR1 is SGHVS and CDR2 FQNEAQ. Trimming cost V 2 bases and J 4 bases; bases outside gene matches: 13. The CDR3 sequence is 18 residues long. In DNA, the CDR3 is TGTGCCAGCAGCTTAACCCCACCCGGTAGCGGGGGTCCAGATACGCAGTATTTT. This translates into CASSLTPPGSGGPDTQYF.

This chain joins TRBV7-9 and TRBJ2-5, with D perhaps TRBD2 (6 bases). The CDR3 is 14 amino acids. Germline CDR1 is SEHNR and CDR2 is FQNEAQ (reference sequence). Trimming stripped 0 bases from V and 5 bases from J, with 10 bases between. CDR3 loop: CASSLAGGLETQYF. The CDR3 nucleotides read TGTGCCAGCAGCTTAGCGGGGGGACTGGAGACCCAGTACTTC.

This chain uses TRBV25-1 with TRBJ2-2; perhaps TRBD2 as D (5 bases). The CDR3 contains 12 residues. The germline gives CDR1 MGHDK, CDR2 SYGVNS. Trimming left V 6 bases short and J 4 bases short, with 6 bases between. The CDR3 DNA follows: TGTGCCAGCAGGCGGGCCACCGGGGAGCTGTTTTTT. As protein: CASRRATGELFF.

This clone was observed a single time. One junction end does not reproduce the germline sequence, and a read error may be involved. The rearrangement links TRBV19 to TRBJ1-3; unclear D gene. The CDR3 consists of 14 residues. Germline V gives CDR1 LNHDA, CDR2 SQIVND (reference sequence). CDR3 DNA sequence: TGTGCCAGTAGTATATTCGGGTCTGGGAACACCATATATTTT. It codes for CASSIFGSGNTIYF. The variable domain in full, completed from reference TRBV19 and TRBJ1-3, reads DGGITQSPKYLFRKEGQNVTLSCEQNLNHDAMYWYRQDPGQGLRLIYYSQIVNDFQKGDIAEGYSVSREKKESFPLTVTSAQKNPTAFYLCASSIFGSGNTIYFGEGSWLTVV.

This clone was picked up a small number of times. The J gene is TRBJ1-2, the V gene TRBV7-3; no clear D. Germline V gene lookup returns CDR1 SGHTA and CDR2 FQGTGA. The CDR3 totals 13 residues. Trimming took 2 bases from V and 4 from J, leaving 8 bases between them. The CDR3 is CASSLSAVYGYTF. The CDR3 coding sequence is TGTGCCAGCAGCTTATCCGCAGTCTATGGCTACACCTTC.

This clone has just one count. The V call is TRBV6-4, the J call TRBJ2-2; a weak D match, TRBD2 (6 bases). Germline assignment: CDR1 MRHNA and CDR2 SNTAGT. V gave up 6 bases and J gave up 6 bases, with 14 bases separating them. The CDR3 is 14 residues long. In DNA, the CDR3 is TGTGCCAGCAGCCGGGACTGGGTTGCCGGGGAGCTGTTTTTT. Protein sequence: CASSRDWVAGELFF.

CDR3 sequence: CASSLKSNTEAFF. The CDR3 coding sequence is TGTGCCAGCAGCTTAAAATCTAACACTGAAGCTTTCTTT. The chain is built from TRBV7-9 and TRBJ1-1; D gene unclear. Germline V gives CDR1 SEHNR, CDR2 FQNEAQ (reference sequence). The ends were cut back, 2 bases at V and 2 bases at J, with 6 bases in the middle. There are 13 residues in the CDR3.

The chain links TRBV19 to TRBJ2-1, with D possibly being TRBD2 (5 bases). Germline loops: CDR1 LNHDA, CDR2 SQIVND (reference sequence). This CDR3 is 14 amino acids long. V gave up 3 bases and J gave up 3 bases, with 9 bases separating them. CDR3 in amino acids: CASSMTTGYNEQFF. The CDR3, as DNA: TGTGCCAGTAGTATGACTACCGGCTACAATGAGCAGTTCTTC.

The chain recombines TRBV4-2 with TRBJ2-7; weak D call: TRBD2 (7 bases). This CDR3 has 15 residues. Germline values: CDR1 LGHNA, CDR2 YNFKEQ. Trimming removed 5 bases from V and 5 bases from J, with 19 bases in between. The CDR3 DNA follows: TGTGCCAGCAGCTTGGGGGCGGGGGTGCCCCACGAGCAGTACTTC. Amino acids: CASSLGAGVPHEQYF.

The chain employs TRBV18 and TRBJ2-5; a possible D gene is TRBD2 (6 bases). The germline V gene has CDR1 KGHSH and CDR2 LQKENI. V lost 3 bases to trimming and J lost 1 base, with 9 bases between them. The CDR3 has 14 amino acids. The CDR3: CASSPSGGQETQYF. CDR3 nucleotides: TGTGCCAGCTCACCCTCCGGGGGCCAAGAGACCCAGTACTTC.

Only one count was recorded for this clone. This rearrangement joins TRBV30 to TRBJ1-1; TRBD1 aligns across 7 bases. This CDR3 region has 10 residues. The germline V gene encodes CDR1 GTSNPN and CDR2 SVGIG (reference sequence). V lost 5 bases to trimming and J lost 8 bases; unmatched junction nucleotides: 2. CDR3 sequence (DNA): TGTGCCTGGGACAGGGAAGAAGCTTTCTTT. This codes for CAWDREEAFF.